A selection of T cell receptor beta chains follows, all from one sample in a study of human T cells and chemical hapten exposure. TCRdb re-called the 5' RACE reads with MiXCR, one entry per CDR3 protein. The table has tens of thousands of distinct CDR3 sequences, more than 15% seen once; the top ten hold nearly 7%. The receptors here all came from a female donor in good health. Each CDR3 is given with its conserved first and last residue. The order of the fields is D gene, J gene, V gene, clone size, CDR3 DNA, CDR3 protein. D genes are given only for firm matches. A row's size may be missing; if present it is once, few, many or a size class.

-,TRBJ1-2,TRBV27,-,TGTGCCAGCGGACAGACCGCTAACTATGGCTACACCTTC,CASGQTANYGYTF
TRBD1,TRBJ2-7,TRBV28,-,TGTGCCAGCAGTTCCGGACAGGGTAATGTCTACGAGCAGTACTTC,CASSSGQGNVYEQYF
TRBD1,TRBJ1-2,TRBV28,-,TGTGCCAGCAGTCGGGGGGACAGAGACAACTATGGCTACACCTTC,CASSRGDRDNYGYTF
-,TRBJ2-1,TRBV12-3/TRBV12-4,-,TGTGCCAGCAGTTTTTTTCTCAACAATGAGCAGTTCTTC,CASSFFLNNEQFF
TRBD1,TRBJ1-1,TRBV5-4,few,TGTGCCAGCAGCTTGGCCCAGGGGGCTTGGTACACTGAAGCTTTCTTT,CASSLAQGAWYTEAFF
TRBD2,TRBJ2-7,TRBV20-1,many,TGCAGTGCTAGCGGGGGGGCCGTTTACGAGCAGTACTTC,CSASGGAVYEQYF
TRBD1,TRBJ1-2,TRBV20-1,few,TGCAGTGCTAGAGGGCCGAATCCCAGGACAGGGTTCATAGACTATGGCTACACCTTC,CSARGPNPRTGFIDYGYTF
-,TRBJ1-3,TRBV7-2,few,TGTGCCAGCAGCCTCACGCCAGGCCTGGGGTCTGGAAACACCATATATTTT,CASSLTPGLGSGNTIYF
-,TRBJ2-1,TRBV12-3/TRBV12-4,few,TGTGCCAGCAGTTTAGCGTGGGCACAGGGAGGATTCTGGGACCTGGCCAGCAATGAGCAGTTCTTC,CASSLAWAQGGFWDLASNEQFF
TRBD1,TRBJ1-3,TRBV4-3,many,TGCGCCAGCAGCCAAGAGACAGGGTCTGGAAACACCATATATTTT,CASSQETGSGNTIYF
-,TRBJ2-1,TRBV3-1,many,TGTGCCAGCAGCCTCACAAATGAGCAGTTCTTC,CASSLTNEQFF
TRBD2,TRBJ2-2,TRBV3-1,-,TGTGCCAGCAGCCAACGGGAGGGCACCGGGGAGCTGTTTTTT,CASSQREGTGELFF
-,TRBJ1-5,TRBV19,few,TGTGCCAGTAGTATGGGTATAGGGTTTGATCAGCCCCAGCATTTT,CASSMGIGFDQPQHF
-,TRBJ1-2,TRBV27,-,TGTGCCAGCAGTTTATCAGGGGGCTATGGCTACACCTTC,CASSLSGGYGYTF
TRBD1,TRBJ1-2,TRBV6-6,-,TGTGCCAGCAGGGACAGGGGGCTCACTGACTATGGCTACACCTTC,CASRDRGLTDYGYTF
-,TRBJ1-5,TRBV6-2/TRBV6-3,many,TGTGCCAGCAGGAACAATCAGCCCCAGCATTTT,CASRNNQPQHF
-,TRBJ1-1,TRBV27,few,TGTGCCAGCAGTCTTTGGGGGGCGGGGGAAACTGAAGCTTTCTTT,CASSLWGAGETEAFF
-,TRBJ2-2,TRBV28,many,TGTGCCAGCAGTCTCTACACCGGGGAGCTGTTTTTT,CASSLYTGELFF
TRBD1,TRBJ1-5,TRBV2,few,TGTGCCAGCAGTGGGACAGGGATAGGGCAGCCCCAGCATTTT,CASSGTGIGQPQHF
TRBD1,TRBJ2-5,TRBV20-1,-,TGCAGTGCTATAAATGTCCCGGGACAGGGTCCGGGGACCCAGTACTTC,CSAINVPGQGPGTQYF
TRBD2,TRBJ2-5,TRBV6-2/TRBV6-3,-,TGTGCCAGCAGTTACTCCATGGGGGGGGAGACCCAGTACTTC,CASSYSMGGETQYF
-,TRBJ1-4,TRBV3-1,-,TGTGCCAGCAGCCAAGATGGAGGAGAAAAACTGTTTTTT,CASSQDGGEKLFF
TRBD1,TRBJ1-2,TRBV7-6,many,TGTGCCAGCAGCTCCCAATACCTACAGGGGGCGAGCAATGGCTACACCTTC,CASSSQYLQGASNGYTF
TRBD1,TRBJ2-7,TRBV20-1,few,TGCAGTGCCCCGACAGGGGTAACCTACGAGCAGTACTTC,CSAPTGVTYEQYF
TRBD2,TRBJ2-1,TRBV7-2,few,TGTGCCAGCAGCTTTTCAGCGGGAGCATTATACAATGAGCAGTTCTTC,CASSFSAGALYNEQFF
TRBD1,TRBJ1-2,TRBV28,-,TGTGCCAGCAGTGGGACAGTAGCTAACTATGGCTACACCTTC,CASSGTVANYGYTF
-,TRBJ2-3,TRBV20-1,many,TGCAGTGCTAGAGATGGGACGGATTATTCAGATACGCAGTATTTT,CSARDGTDYSDTQYF
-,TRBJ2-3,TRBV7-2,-,TGTGCCAGCAGCTTATTTCCCTTAGACGTATCTGTGACAGATACGCAGTATTTT,CASSLFPLDVSVTDTQYF
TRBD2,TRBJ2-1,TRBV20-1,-,TGCAGTGCCCACGGGGGCGGGAGGGCCAAGGATGAGCAGTTCTTC,CSAHGGGRAKDEQFF
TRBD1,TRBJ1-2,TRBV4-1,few,TGCGCCAGCAGCCACACGACAGGGCGGCTCGATGGCTACACCTTC,CASSHTTGRLDGYTF
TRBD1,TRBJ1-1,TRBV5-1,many,TGCGCCAGCAGCCCGACCGGGACAGGGGTTAACACTGAAGCTTTCTTT,CASSPTGTGVNTEAFF
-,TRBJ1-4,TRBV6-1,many,TGTGCCAGCAGTCGGAGGGTCGAGGAAAAACTGTTTTTT,CASSRRVEEKLFF
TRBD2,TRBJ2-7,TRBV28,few,TGTGCCAGCAGTTTATTTCGCGGGGGGAACTACGAGCAGTACTTC,CASSLFRGGNYEQYF
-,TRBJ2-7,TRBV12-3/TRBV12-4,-,TGTGCCAGCAGTTTATCCGGGGCTTCCTACGAGCAGTACTTC,CASSLSGASYEQYF
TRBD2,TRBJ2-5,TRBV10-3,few,TGTGCCTCCCGAAGGGGGACTAGCGGGAGAATAGAGACCCAGTACTTC,CASRRGTSGRIETQYF
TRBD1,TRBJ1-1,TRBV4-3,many,TGCGCCAGCAGCCAAGTTACAGGGGCTATGAACACTGAAGCTTTCTTT,CASSQVTGAMNTEAFF
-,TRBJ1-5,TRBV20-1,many,TGCAGTGCCCCTGGGGGGAGCGAGGGTAGCAATCAGCCCCAGCATTTT,CSAPGGSEGSNQPQHF
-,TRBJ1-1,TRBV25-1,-,TGTGCCAGCAGTGAATCGGGCAGGGCCACTGAAGCTTTCTTT,CASSESGRATEAFF
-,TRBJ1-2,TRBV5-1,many,TGCGCCAGCAGCTTGGAAGGCCAGGGTAATGGCTACACCTTC,CASSLEGQGNGYTF
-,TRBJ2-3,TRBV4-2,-,TGTGCCAGCACGTCGCGGAGGGGCACAGATACGCAGTATTTT,CASTSRRGTDTQYF
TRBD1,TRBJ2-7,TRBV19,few,TGTGCCAGTAGTATGTTCAGGGGGAACTCCTACGAGCAGTACTTC,CASSMFRGNSYEQYF
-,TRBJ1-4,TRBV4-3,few,TGCGCCAGCAGCCAAGGAAGGGGGTTAGAAGAAAAACTGTTTTTT,CASSQGRGLEEKLFF
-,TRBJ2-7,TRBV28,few,TGTGCCAGCAGTTTCCTCCCGGGGACGGCTTCCTACGAGCAGTACTTC,CASSFLPGTASYEQYF
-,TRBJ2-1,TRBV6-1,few,TGTGCCAGCGGAGTGGCCTACAATGAGCAGTTCTTC,CASGVAYNEQFF
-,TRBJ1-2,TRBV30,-,TGTGCCTGGAGAGGGAGCAGGGCCTTGAACTTC,CAWRGSRALNF